The clone carrying this T cell receptor beta chain was counted many times. This sample was included in a study of blood T cells in healthy people across ages. Overall study: For every two T cells, template switching captured about one barcoded beta molecule.

Every donor gave roughly 9.6 milliliters of peripheral blood. With a J-beta primer mix and a sample-barcoded 5' primer, a second PCR ran about 7 to 12 cycles. TCRdb re-called the 5' RACE reads with MiXCR, one entry per CDR3 protein. This sample yields about 1.7 million distinct CDR3 sequences, of which 28% are seen a single time; 7.7% belongs to the top ten. CDR3 length equals 12 residues. The V and J ends lost 6 bases and 3 bases respectively, with 11 bases between them. CDR1 and CDR2 from the germline V gene are SQVTM and ANQGSEA. The V call is TRBV29-1, the J call TRBJ1-2; D possibly corresponds to TRBD1 (5 bases). Sequenced sample: blood. This clonotype was obtained from a woman aged 25 to 45 in good health. The CDR3 coding sequence is TGCAGCGTCGTCAGGGCTGACTATGGCTACACCTTC. Translated, it gives CSVVRADYGYTF.